The 9 T cell receptor beta chains presented below share a single source sample, sequenced in a study of T cell changes during pregnancy in multiple sclerosis (dated by TCRdb to between 2019 and 2020). The method was the immunoSEQ multiplex PCR assay. The clones in this table, taken by TCRdb from immuneACCESS, are in-frame only. Not every clone is retained; where verified, under half of the shortfall comes from an unresolved V gene, and the cause of the rest is unknown. This sample lists tens of thousands of clones; around 93% were detected once. In total, the top ten clones hold around 2% of the sample. The sequencing here drew on peripheral blood, taken in the first trimester of pregnancy. The origin of the receptors is a female donor in good health, enrolled as a control in a pregnancy study.

The J gene is TRBJ1-3, the V gene TRBV30, with D possibly matching TRBD1 (6 bases). Germline V CDR1 and CDR2: GTSNPN, SVGIG (reference sequence). The CDR3 has 15 residues. V lost 4 bases and J lost 0, with 13 bases in between. The CDR3 reads CAWNRDTSSGNTIYF. The CDR3 DNA sequence: TGTGCCTGGAACCGGGACACCAGCTCTGGAAACACCATATATTTT.

The chain has TRBV2 and TRBJ2-7, with 9 bases identical to TRBD1. The CDR3 has 13 amino acids. V shed 6 bases and J 6 bases; nucleotides not matched to a gene: 6. Germline V CDR1 and CDR2: SNHLY, FYNNEI. The CDR3 sequence is CASRGTGIGEQYF. The CDR3 DNA reads as TGTGCCAGCAGAGGGACAGGGATTGGCGAGCAGTACTTC.

V and J are TRBV5-8 and TRBJ1-2, with unresolved D. Germline lookup yields CDR1 SGHTS and CDR2 YDEGEE. With 1 base removed from V and 5 bases from J, the gap between germline ends came to 12 bases. CDR3 length: 14 amino acids. CDR3 in DNA: TGTGCCAGCAGCTTGAGTTACAGATCGTATGGCTACACCTTC. Translated: CASSLSYRSYGYTF.

V is TRBV6-5 and J is TRBJ2-5; 10 bases line up with TRBD2. J gave up 4 bases and V 0 bases, and 5 bases lay outside the gene matches. The germline V gene encodes CDR1 MNHEY and CDR2 SVGAGI. The CDR3 length is 16 residues. The CDR3 DNA follows: TGTGCCAGCAGTTACTCAGCGGGGGGGCGAGTAGAGACCCAGTACTTC. Protein product: CASSYSAGGRVETQYF.

The V call is TRBV14, the J call TRBJ2-1; 11 bases line up with TRBD1. The CDR3 runs to 18 residues. Trimming removed 7 bases from V and 0 bases from J; junction bases left unmatched: 11. The germline gives CDR1 SGHDN, CDR2 FVKESK. The CDR3 nucleotides read TGTGCCAGCACCCGGACAGGGGGCATCGCGGCCTCCTACAATGAGCAGTTCTTC. Translated, it gives CASTRTGGIAASYNEQFF.

This clone was counted a single time. Germline is not matched at one junction end, which may reflect a read error. V is TRBV5-1 and J is TRBJ1-1; TRBD1 aligns across 7 bases. Germline CDR1 SGHRS, CDR2 YFSETQ. This CDR3 contains 14 residues. The CDR3 region is CASSEGQTNAEAFF. The CDR3 nucleotides are TGCGCCAGCAGCGAGGGACAGACGAACGCTGAAGCTTTCTTT.

This clone showed up just a few times. Other DNA sequences in this specimen translate into the identical CDR3. The chain joins TRBV7-9 to TRBJ1-1; no clear D gene. Between the trimmed V and J ends, which lost 3 bases and 5 bases, there was a span of 7 bases. This CDR3 has 12 residues. Germline V gene data show CDR1 as SEHNR and CDR2 as FQNEAQ (reference sequence). The CDR3 DNA reads as TGTGCCAGCAGCTTGAGCGGGACTGAAGCTTTCTTT. Encoded protein: CASSLSGTEAFF.

The chain employs TRBV7-3 and TRBJ2-3; 7 positions match TRBD2. This CDR3 has 15 amino acids. Germline CDR1 and CDR2: SGHTA and FQGTGA. V was pared by 4 bases and J by 4 bases, with 8 bases of the junction left unmatched. The CDR3 is CASSSGLVGADTQYF. CDR3 DNA: TGTGCCAGCAGCTCTGGACTAGTCGGGGCAGATACGCAGTATTTT.

This chain uses TRBV25-1 with TRBJ1-2; 8 positions match TRBD1. J gave up 1 base and V 5 bases, and 9 bases lay outside the gene matches. CDR1 is MGHDK, CDR2 SYGVNS, per germline. CDR3 size: 16 residues. The DNA for the CDR3 is TGTGCCAGCAGTCCCCCGGGACAGGCGTTTAACTATGGCTACACCTTC. This gives the protein CASSPPGQAFNYGYTF.